This TCR beta chain was identified during a study of T-cell memory formation after mild COVID-19. Looking at the study overall: Largely donor-specific TCR clusters were found.

The ends were cut back, 5 bases at V and 10 bases at J, with 18 bases in the middle. Germline-derived CDR1 and CDR2 are MGHDK and SYGVNS. CDR3 length: 14 amino acids. A few counts support this clonotype. TCRdb ran MiXCR on the 5' RACE reads and lists one entry per CDR3 protein. Here the sample spans roughly 400,000 distinct CDR3 sequences, 16% being singletons. The sample consisted of PBMCs or a T cell subset sorted from them (not recorded which). J is TRBJ2-1 and V is TRBV25-1, with D maybe TRBD1 (6 bases). This TCR was sampled from a man aged 18-30 years who had mild COVID-19 (a few samples of this study predate the infection). Cell type and time point are not known. CDR3: CASSIGTPWGEQFF. The CDR3 coding sequence is TGTGCCAGCAGTATAGGGACACCGTGGGGGGAGCAGTTCTTC. The variable domain in full, with the rest retrieved from reference TRBV25-1 and TRBJ2-1, is EADIYQTPRYLVIGTGKKITLECSQTMGHDKMYWYQQDPGMELHLIHYSYGVNSTEKGDLSSESTVSRIRTEHFPLTLESARPSHTSQYLCASSIGTPWGEQFFGPGTRLTVL.